One and the same sample provided the 15 T cell receptor beta chains below, sequenced in a study of blood T cell repertoires in COVID-19. Profiling relied on immunoSEQ multiplex PCR, and the TCRdb table lists in-frame clones only, not all of them. The data show around 250,000 clones, 80% to 90% seen once. Sequencing input: peripheral blood. The source of these receptors is a man aged 30-40 years who had recovered from COVID-19.

The rearrangement uses TRBV9 and TRBJ2-1, with 10 positions matching TRBD2. Losses at the gene ends were 0 bases for V and 0 bases for J; bases not matched to a gene: 6. The CDR3 runs to 18 residues. From germline, CDR1 is SGDLS and CDR2 YYNGEE. The CDR3 nucleotides read TGTGCCAGCAGCGTAGACTGGGCTAGCGGGAGCTCCTACAATGAGCAGTTCTTC. Its translation: CASSVDWASGSSYNEQFF. The whole variable domain, remainder taken from reference TRBV9 and TRBJ2-1, is DSGVTQTPKHLITATGQRVTLRCSPRSGDLSVYWYQQSLDQGLQFLIQYYNGEERAKGNILERFSAQQFPDLHSELNLSSLELGDSALYFCASSVDWASGSSYNEQFFGPGTRLTVL.

The genes are TRBV4-1 and TRBJ1-1; 8 positions match TRBD1. This CDR3 spans 13 amino acids. The germline V gene encodes CDR1 MGHRA and CDR2 YSYEKL. V lost 0 bases, J lost 8 bases, and 2 bases stayed unmatched. The CDR3 protein is CASSQDGTGEAFF. The CDR3 DNA is TGCGCCAGCAGCCAAGACGGGACAGGCGAAGCTTTCTTT.

In its sample, this clone was seen once. The chain employs TRBV7-2 and TRBJ2-3; unclear D gene. The germline CDR1 and CDR2 sequences are SGHTA and FQGNSA. Trimming took 6 bases from V and 1 from J, leaving 11 bases between them. The CDR3 is 14 residues long. CDR3 residues: CASSLSRGTDTQYF. In nucleotides, the CDR3 is TGTGCCAGCAGTCTCTCCCGGGGCACAGATACGCAGTATTTT.

This chain joins TRBV27 and TRBJ2-2, with 10 nucleotides matching TRBD1. Germline CDR1 MNHEY, CDR2 SMNVEV (reference sequence). V lost 8 bases and J lost 9; bases outside the gene matches: 6. CDR3 size: 13 residues. In DNA form, the CDR3 reads TGTGCCAGCCAGACAGGGGGCTCCCGGGAGCTGTTTTTT. It encodes CASQTGGSRELFF.

This chain connects TRBV7-4 to TRBJ1-4; D remains unclear. Germline V CDR1 and CDR2: SGHVT, SQSDAQ. V was trimmed by 5 bases and J by 11 bases, leaving 3 bases between them. The CDR3 runs 9 residues. The CDR3 reads CASSRKLFF. CDR3 in DNA: TGTGCCAGCAGCCGTAAACTGTTTTTT.

This clone was seen a single time. This chain links TRBV29-1 with TRBJ1-4, with no clear D. V lost 3 bases, J lost 2 bases, and 10 bases lay in between. From germline, CDR1 is SQVTM and CDR2 ANQGSEA. The CDR3 has 14 residues. The CDR3 reads CSVELTATNEKLFF. CDR3 nucleotides: TGCAGCGTTGAGCTTACAGCTACTAATGAAAAACTGTTTTTT. The full variable domain, rest sourced from reference TRBV29-1 and TRBJ1-4, is SAVISQKPSRDICQRGTSLTIQCQVDSQVTMMFWYRQQPGQSLTLIATANQGSEATYESGFVIDKFPISRPNLTFSTLTVSNMSPEDSSIYLCSVELTATNEKLFFGSGTQLSVL.

The V gene is TRBV29-1, the J gene TRBJ1-3; perhaps TRBD1 as D (5 bases). CDR1 is SQVTM and CDR2 is ANQGSEA in the germline V gene. Trimming removed 4 bases at V and 16 bases at J, with 20 bases between. This CDR3 comprises 12 residues. Here the CDR3 DNA reads TGCAGCGTTGCTGACAGTCTTCAGGTGGTGTATTTT. Protein: CSVADSLQVVYF.

The CDR3 loop is CASSQVASGAGELFF. DNA for the CDR3: TGCGCCAGCAGCCAAGTCGCTAGCGGGGCCGGGGAGCTGTTTTTT. The V and J genes are TRBV4-1 and TRBJ2-2; TRBD2 matches at 9 bases. Germline lookup yields CDR1 MGHRA and CDR2 YSYEKL. This CDR3 has 15 residues. The junction had 3 bases not matched to a gene; V was cut back by 1 base and J by 6 bases.

CDR3 amino acids: CASSLGHGRLETQYF. The CDR3, as DNA: TGTGCCAGCAGCTTAGGCCATGGTAGATTGGAGACCCAGTACTTC. The chain carries TRBV13 and TRBJ2-5, with D uncertain. V lost 0 bases and J 5 bases, leaving 13 bases between the germline ends. This CDR3 has 15 amino acids. Per germline, CDR1 PRHDT and CDR2 FYEKMQ (reference sequence).

This clone was observed a single time. The chain carries TRBV19 and TRBJ2-1, with TRBD1 as a possible D gene (6 bases). Trimming took off 1 base at V and 8 bases at J, with 9 bases between the two ends. The CDR3 is 13 residues long. Germline assignment: CDR1 LNHDA and CDR2 SQIVND (reference sequence). The CDR3 sequence: CASSIGTVHEQFF. For the CDR3, the DNA is TGTGCCAGTAGTATAGGGACAGTCCATGAGCAGTTCTTC.

The chain joins TRBV6-6 to TRBJ2-3; 12 bases agree with TRBD2. With 6 bases clipped from V and 2 bases from J, the junction kept 15 bases outside the gene matches. This CDR3 has 19 residues. The germline gives CDR1 MNHNY, CDR2 SVGAGI (reference sequence). CDR3 amino acids: CASSRILAGGAQFTDTQYF. The CDR3 nucleotides are TGTGCCAGCAGCCGAATTCTAGCGGGGGGGGCACAATTCACAGATACGCAGTATTTT.

The rearrangement uses TRBV5-5 and TRBJ1-2, with TRBD1 matching 9 bases. V shed 5 bases, J shed 5 bases, and the junction held 10 bases outside the gene matches. CDR1 and CDR2 (germline): SGHKS, YYEKEE (reference sequence). The CDR3 spans 15 residues. CDR3 nucleotide sequence: TGTGCCAGCAGTATACGGACAGGGGTCGAGTATGGCTACACCTTC. As protein: CASSIRTGVEYGYTF. The full variable domain, with the rest looked up from reference TRBV5-5 and TRBJ1-2, is DAGVTQSPTHLIKTRGQQVTLRCSPISGHKSVSWYQQVLGQGPQFIFQYYEKEERGRGNFPDRFSARQFPNYSSELNVNALLLGDSALYLCASSIRTGVEYGYTFGSGTRLTVV.

The chain combines TRBV7-2 with TRBJ1-2; the D is unclear. With 2 bases removed from V and 1 base from J, the gap between germline ends came to 20 bases. In germline, CDR1 is SGHTA, CDR2 FQGNSA. This CDR3 is 18 amino acids long. The CDR3 region has the DNA TGTGCCAGCAGCTTAAGAGTACTGGGCAGAACTTTTAACTATGGCTACACCTTC. This codes for CASSLRVLGRTFNYGYTF.

The chain joins TRBV4-1 to TRBJ2-7, with D possibly being TRBD1 (7 bases). The V gene's germline CDR1 is MGHRA and CDR2 YSYEKL. The germline V and J ends were trimmed by 4 bases and 7 bases, with 20 bases remaining between them. The CDR3 has 15 residues. CDR3 protein: CASSRTGQGGVEQYF. The CDR3 nucleotides are TGCGCCAGCAGCCGGACGGGCCAGGGGGGAGTAGAGCAGTACTTC.

CDR3 loop: CASSSQGKNSPLHF. CDR3 in DNA: TGTGCCAGCAGCAGTCAGGGTAAAAATTCACCCCTCCACTTT. The chain has TRBV27 and TRBJ1-6; perhaps TRBD1 as D (5 bases). CDR1 is MNHEY and CDR2 is SMNVEV in the germline V gene (reference sequence). This CDR3 is built from 14 residues. Trimming removed 6 bases from V and 7 bases from J, with 13 bases in between.